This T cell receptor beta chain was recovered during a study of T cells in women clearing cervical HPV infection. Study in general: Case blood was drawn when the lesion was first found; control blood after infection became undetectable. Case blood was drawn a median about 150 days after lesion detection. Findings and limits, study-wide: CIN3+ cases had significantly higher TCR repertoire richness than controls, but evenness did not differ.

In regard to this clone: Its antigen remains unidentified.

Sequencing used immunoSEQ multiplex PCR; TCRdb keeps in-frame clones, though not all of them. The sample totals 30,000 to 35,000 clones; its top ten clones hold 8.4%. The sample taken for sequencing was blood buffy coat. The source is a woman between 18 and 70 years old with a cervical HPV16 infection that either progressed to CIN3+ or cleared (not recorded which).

The CDR3 protein is CASSYGTVGSYNSPLHF. The CDR3 DNA, read in part, is TGTGCCAGCAGTTACGGGACAGTAGGCTCCTATAATTCACCC. The chain joins TRBV13 to TRBJ1-6; TRBD1 agrees at 7 bases. The read ends 3 residues before the CDR3 terminus; that terminus is restored from the germline J gene. The CDR3 contains 17 residues. The V segment lost 6 bases and the J segment 0 bases; nucleotides outside the gene matches: 8. Per the germline V gene, CDR1 is PRHDT and CDR2 is FYEKMQ (reference sequence). Based on the CDR3 plus reference TRBV13 and TRBJ1-6, the full variable domain is AAGVIQSPRHLIKEKRETATLKCYPIPRHDTVYWYQQGPGQDPQFLISFYEKMQSDKGSIPDRFSAQQFSDYHSELNMSSLELGDSALYFCASSYGTVGSYNSPLHFGNGTRLTVT.